This T cell receptor beta chain stems from a study of blood T cell repertoires in COVID-19. Overall study: T cells, B-cell-depleted T cells, or PBMCs supplied cDNA or gDNA.

The CDR3 is 14 residues long. Trimming removed 2 bases at V and 0 bases at J, with 9 bases between. Germline-derived CDR1 and CDR2 are SGHNT and YYREEE (reference sequence). Some clones are missing from TCRdb's copy, which holds only in-frame ones; the method was immunoSEQ multiplex PCR. The sample consists of under 300,000 clones, approximately 90% of them appearing once. Enrolled through a virtual design, the participants were between roughly 18 and 90 years of age and came from 24 US areas. Allocation to cohorts depended on clinical history reported by the participants. The rearrangement uses TRBV5-4 and TRBJ2-7; D is unresolved. The clonotype comes from a woman under 30 who had recovered from COVID-19. The sequenced sample was PBMCs or T cells enriched from blood (not recorded which). The CDR3 region has the DNA TGTGCCAGCAGCTTCCGAGGAGCCTCCTACGAGCAGTACTTC. Translating gives CASSFRGASYEQYF. The variable domain in full, with the rest retrieved from reference TRBV5-4 and TRBJ2-7, is ETGVTQSPTHLIKTRGQQVTLRCSSQSGHNTVSWYQQALGQGPQFIFQYYREEENGRGNFPPRFSGLQFPNYSSELNVNALELDDSALYLCASSFRGASYEQYFGPGTRLTVT.